The table lists the clone carrying this T cell receptor (beta chain) with a count of one. Unique molecular identifiers tagged the TCRbeta library. Using its own MiXCR run on the PCR reads, TCRdb lists one record per CDR3 protein. In the table there are about 980,000 distinct CDR3 sequences, about 29% of which are singletons. The sample is drawn from a study of T-cell reconstitution after alpha-beta-depleted transplantation in children. The CDR3 length is 19 residues. Trimming at V came to 0 bases and at J to 8 bases, leaving 11 bases not matched to a gene. The germline V gene encodes CDR1 SGHTA and CDR2 FQGNSA.

The chain uses TRBV7-2 and TRBJ2-1; 15 nucleotides agree with TRBD2. The TCR originated in a boy younger than two who had a stem cell transplant for SCID, so the T cells may come from the graft donor. The sequencing here drew on PBMCs, mostly from graft donor cells, taken 360 days after TCRalphabeta/CD19-depleted stem cell transplant. This CDR3 reads CASSLASGLAGGRWDEQFF. The CDR3 DNA reads TGTGCCAGCAGCTTAGCCTCAGGACTAGCGGGGGGGCGGTGGGATGAGCAGTTCTTC.